A selection of T cell receptor beta chains follows, all from one sample in a study of blood T cell repertoires in COVID-19. Repertoires were generated with immunoSEQ multiplex PCR, while TCRdb's copy carries only in-frame clones and drops some. Of under 90,000 clones in the sample, around 85% were seen once. The sequenced material came from peripheral blood. These receptors were collected from a man aged 55 to 69 with acute or convalescent COVID-19. Both conserved end residues are part of each CDR3. The D gene is left open where the match is weak.

d_call j_call v_call cdr3_nt cdr3_aa
NA TRBJ2-7 TRBV30 TGTGCCTGGAGTGTTGGGACAACGACCTACGAGCAGTACTTC CAWSVGTTTYEQYF
NA TRBJ2-3 TRBV6-2/TRBV6-3 TGTGCCAGCAGTTACGGCGGGGCGGATACGCAGTATTTT CASSYGGADTQYF
NA TRBJ2-3 TRBV14 TGTGCCAGCAGCCAAGCAGAAAATGCAGGGACAGATACGCAGTATTTT CASSQAENAGTDTQYF
NA TRBJ2-3 TRBV18 TGTGCCAGCTCACCACCAATCTTCGCAGATACGCAGTATTTT CASSPPIFADTQYF
NA TRBJ2-2 TRBV29-1 TGCAGCGTTGTGGTCAGAGGGACAAAGGGCACCGGGGAGCTGTTTTTT CSVVVRGTKGTGELFF
NA TRBJ2-5 TRBV11-1 TGTGCCAGCAGCTTCGGTATCCAAGAGACCCAGTACTTC CASSFGIQETQYF
TRBD2 TRBJ2-5 TRBV2 TGTGCCAGCAGTGGACTAGCGGGGGACCAAGAGACCCAGTACTTC CASSGLAGDQETQYF
NA TRBJ2-7 TRBV18 TGTGCCAGCTCACCGCCCGGGACACCTCGAGAGCAGTACTTC CASSPPGTPREQYF
NA TRBJ2-3 TRBV25-1 TGTGCCAGCGGGGCCGCCGTGGGCCACGGCACAGATACGCAGTATTTT CASGAAVGHGTDTQYF
TRBD2 TRBJ2-1 TRBV7-9 TGTGCCAGCTCGGCTAGCGGGGGCCCCAGCTCCTACAATGAGCAGTTCTTC CASSASGGPSSYNEQFF
NA TRBJ1-3 TRBV19 TGTGCCAGTAGTATGCGGGCAGGTGGTGGAAACACCATATATTTT CASSMRAGGGNTIYF
TRBD1 TRBJ2-7 TRBV25-1 TGTGCCAGCACCGGGGACAGGGTATACGAGCAGTACTTC CASTGDRVYEQYF
NA TRBJ1-4 TRBV15 TGTGCCACCAGCAGAGATGGGGGGTCCTCGGGTGGAAAACTGTTTTTT CATSRDGGSSGGKLFF
NA TRBJ2-7 TRBV7-2 TGTGCCAGCAGCTTAGGTCAGGGGACCTACGAGCAGTACTTC CASSLGQGTYEQYF